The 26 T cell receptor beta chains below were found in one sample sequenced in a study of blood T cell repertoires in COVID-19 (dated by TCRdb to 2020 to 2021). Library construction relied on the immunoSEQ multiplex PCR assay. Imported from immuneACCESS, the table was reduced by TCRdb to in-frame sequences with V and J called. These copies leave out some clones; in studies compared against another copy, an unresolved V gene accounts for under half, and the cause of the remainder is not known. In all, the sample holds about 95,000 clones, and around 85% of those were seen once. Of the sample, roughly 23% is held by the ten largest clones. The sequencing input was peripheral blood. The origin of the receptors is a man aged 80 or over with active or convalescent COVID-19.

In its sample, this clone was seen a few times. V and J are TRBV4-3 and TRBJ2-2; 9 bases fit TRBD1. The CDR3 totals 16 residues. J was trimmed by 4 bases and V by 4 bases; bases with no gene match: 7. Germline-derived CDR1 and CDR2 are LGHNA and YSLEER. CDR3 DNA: TGCGCCAGCAGCCGTTCCGGGACAGGGCCCACCGGGGAGCTGTTTTTT. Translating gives CASSRSGTGPTGELFF.

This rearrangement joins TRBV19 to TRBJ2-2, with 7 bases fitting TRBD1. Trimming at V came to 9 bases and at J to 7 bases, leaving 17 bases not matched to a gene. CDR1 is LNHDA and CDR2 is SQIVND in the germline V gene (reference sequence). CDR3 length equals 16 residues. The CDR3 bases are TGTGCCAGCAAAGGGGGCGGCCCCGCCCGCGACGGGGAGCTGTTTTTT. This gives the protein CASKGGGPARDGELFF.

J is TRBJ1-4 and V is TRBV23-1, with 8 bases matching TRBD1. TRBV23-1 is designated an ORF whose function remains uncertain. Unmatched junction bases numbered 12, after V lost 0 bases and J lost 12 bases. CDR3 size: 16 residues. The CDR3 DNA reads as TGCGCCAGCAGTCAATCGGGGACAGGCGTTACGATGGAACTGTTTTTT. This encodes CASSQSGTGVTMELFF.

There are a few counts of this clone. The CDR3 coding sequence is TGTGCCAGCCACCCTATCGGAGGTGAGCAGTTCTTC. Translating gives CASHPIGGEQFF. The chain joins TRBV6-5 to TRBJ2-1; possible D gene TRBD2, 5 bases. Trimming pared 8 bases from V and 9 bases from J, leaving 14 bases between. Looked up from germline, CDR1 is MNHEY and CDR2 is SVGAGI. This CDR3 is 12 amino acids long.

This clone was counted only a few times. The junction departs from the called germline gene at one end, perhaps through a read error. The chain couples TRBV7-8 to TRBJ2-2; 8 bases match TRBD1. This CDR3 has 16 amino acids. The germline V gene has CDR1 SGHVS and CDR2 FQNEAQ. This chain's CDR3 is CASSLTQGAKTGELFF. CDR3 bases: TGTGCCAGCAGCTTAACGCAGGGGGCGAAAACCGGGGAGCTGTTTTTT. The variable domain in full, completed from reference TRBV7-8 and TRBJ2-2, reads GAGVSQSPRYKVAKRGQDVALRCDPISGHVSLFWYQQALGQGPEFLTYFQNEAQLDKSGLPSDRFFAERPEGSVSTLKIQRTQQEDSAVYLCASSLTQGAKTGELFFGEGSRLTVL.

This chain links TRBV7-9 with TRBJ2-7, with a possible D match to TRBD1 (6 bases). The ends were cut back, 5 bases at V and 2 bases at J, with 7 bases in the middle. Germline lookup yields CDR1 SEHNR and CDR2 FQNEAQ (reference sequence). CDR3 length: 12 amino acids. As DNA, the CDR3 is TGTGCCAGCAGCCGGGACACCTACGAGCAGTACTTC. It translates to CASSRDTYEQYF. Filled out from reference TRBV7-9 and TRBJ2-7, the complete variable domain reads DTGVSQNPRHKITKRGQNVTFRCDPISEHNRLYWYRQTLGQGPEFLTYFQNEAQLEKSRLLSDRFSAERPKGSFSTLEIQRTEQGDSAMYLCASSRDTYEQYFGPGTRLTVT.

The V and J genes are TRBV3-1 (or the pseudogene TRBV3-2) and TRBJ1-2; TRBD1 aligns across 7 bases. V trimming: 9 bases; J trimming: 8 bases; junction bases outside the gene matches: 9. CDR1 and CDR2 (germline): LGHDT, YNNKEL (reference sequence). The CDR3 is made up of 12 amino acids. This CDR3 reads CASSTGSGGYTF. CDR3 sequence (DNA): TGTGCCAGTTCGACAGGGTCTGGGGGCTACACCTTC.

For the CDR3, the DNA is TGTGCCAGCAGCGTACAGGGTGGCGGGGCCAACGTCCTGACTTTC. This codes for CASSVQGGGANVLTF. The V gene is TRBV2, the J gene TRBJ2-6, with D possibly being TRBD1 (6 bases). In germline, CDR1 is SNHLY, CDR2 FYNNEI. V lost 6 bases to trimming and J lost 4 bases, with 13 bases between them. The CDR3 is 15 amino acids.

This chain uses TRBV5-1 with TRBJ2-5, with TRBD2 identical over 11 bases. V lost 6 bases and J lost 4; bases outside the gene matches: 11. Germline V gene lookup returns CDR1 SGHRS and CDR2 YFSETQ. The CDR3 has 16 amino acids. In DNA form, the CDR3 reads TGCGCCAGCACCCGGACTAGCGGGCAGAGAGCAGAGACCCAGTACTTC. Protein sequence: CASTRTSGQRAETQYF.

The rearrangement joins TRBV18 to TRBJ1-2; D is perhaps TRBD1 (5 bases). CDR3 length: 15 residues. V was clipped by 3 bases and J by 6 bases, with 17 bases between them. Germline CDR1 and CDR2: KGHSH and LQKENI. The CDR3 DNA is TGTGCCAGCTCACCGCGGCGGGGGATTGCGGATGGCTACACCTTC. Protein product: CASSPRRGIADGYTF.

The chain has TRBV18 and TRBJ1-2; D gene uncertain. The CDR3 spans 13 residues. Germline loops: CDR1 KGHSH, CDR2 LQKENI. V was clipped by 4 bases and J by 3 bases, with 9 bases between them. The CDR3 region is CASSLERDYGYTF. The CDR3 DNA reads TGTGCCAGCTCACTTGAGAGGGACTATGGCTACACCTTC.

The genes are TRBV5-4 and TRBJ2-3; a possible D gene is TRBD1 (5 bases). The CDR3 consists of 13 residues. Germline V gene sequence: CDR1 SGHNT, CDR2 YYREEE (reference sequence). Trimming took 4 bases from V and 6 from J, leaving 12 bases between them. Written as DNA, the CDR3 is TGTGCCAGCAGCCCAAGGGGTTCCGATACGCAGTATTTT. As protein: CASSPRGSDTQYF.

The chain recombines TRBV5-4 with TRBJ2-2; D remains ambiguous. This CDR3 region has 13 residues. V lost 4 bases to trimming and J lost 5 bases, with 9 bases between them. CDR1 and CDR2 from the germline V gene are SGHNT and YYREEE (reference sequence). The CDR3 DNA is TGTGCCAGCAGCCCCTACCGGACCGGGGAGCTGTTTTTT. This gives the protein CASSPYRTGELFF.

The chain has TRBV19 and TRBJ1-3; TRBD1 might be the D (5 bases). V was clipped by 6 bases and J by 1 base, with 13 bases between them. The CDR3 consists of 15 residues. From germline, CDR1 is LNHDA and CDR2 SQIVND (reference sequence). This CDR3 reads CASSDSGGSGNTIYF. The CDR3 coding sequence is TGTGCCAGTAGCGACTCCGGGGGATCTGGAAACACCATATATTTT.

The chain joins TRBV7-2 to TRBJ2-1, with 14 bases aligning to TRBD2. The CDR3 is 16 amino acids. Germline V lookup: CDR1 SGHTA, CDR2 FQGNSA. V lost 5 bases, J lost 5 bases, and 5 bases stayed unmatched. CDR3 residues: CASSNRLAGGDNEQFF. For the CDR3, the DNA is TGTGCCAGCAGCAACCGACTAGCGGGGGGGGACAATGAGCAGTTCTTC.

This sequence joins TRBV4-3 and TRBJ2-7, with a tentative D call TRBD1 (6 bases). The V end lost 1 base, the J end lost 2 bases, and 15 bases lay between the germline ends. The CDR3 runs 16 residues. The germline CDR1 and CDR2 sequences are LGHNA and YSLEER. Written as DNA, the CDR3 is TGCGCCAGCAGCCAAGCGTGGCCAGGGGAGACCTACGAGCAGTACTTC. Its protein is CASSQAWPGETYEQYF.

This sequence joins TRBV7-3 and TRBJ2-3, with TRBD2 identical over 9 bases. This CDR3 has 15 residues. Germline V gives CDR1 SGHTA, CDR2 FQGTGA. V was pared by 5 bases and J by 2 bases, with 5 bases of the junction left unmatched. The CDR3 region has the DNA TGTGCCAGCAGCCAACGCGGGGGGGACACAGATACGCAGTATTTT. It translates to CASSQRGGDTDTQYF.

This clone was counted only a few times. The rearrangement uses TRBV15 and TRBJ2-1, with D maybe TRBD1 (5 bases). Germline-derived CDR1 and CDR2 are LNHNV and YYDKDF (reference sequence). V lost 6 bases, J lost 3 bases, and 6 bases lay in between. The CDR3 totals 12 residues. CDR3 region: CATSDSYNEQFF. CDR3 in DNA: TGTGCCACCAGTGACAGCTACAATGAGCAGTTCTTC.

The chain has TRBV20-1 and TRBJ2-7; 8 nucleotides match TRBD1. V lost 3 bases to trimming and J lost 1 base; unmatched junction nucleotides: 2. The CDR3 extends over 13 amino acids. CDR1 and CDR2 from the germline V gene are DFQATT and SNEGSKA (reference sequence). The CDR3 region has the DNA TGCAGTGCTAGTCGACAGGGGTCCTACGAGCAGTACTTC. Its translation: CSASRQGSYEQYF.

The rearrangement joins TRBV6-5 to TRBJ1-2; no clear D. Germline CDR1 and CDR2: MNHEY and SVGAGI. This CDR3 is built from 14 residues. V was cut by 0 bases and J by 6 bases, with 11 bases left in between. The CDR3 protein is CASSYSSPFDGYTF. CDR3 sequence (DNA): TGTGCCAGCAGTTACTCGAGTCCGTTCGATGGCTACACCTTC.

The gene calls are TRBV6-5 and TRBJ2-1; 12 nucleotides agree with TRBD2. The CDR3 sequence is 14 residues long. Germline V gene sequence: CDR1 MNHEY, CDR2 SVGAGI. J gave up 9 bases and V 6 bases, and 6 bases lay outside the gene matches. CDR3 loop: CASRRLAGVTEQFF. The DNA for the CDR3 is TGTGCCAGCAGAAGACTAGCGGGGGTGACTGAGCAGTTCTTC.

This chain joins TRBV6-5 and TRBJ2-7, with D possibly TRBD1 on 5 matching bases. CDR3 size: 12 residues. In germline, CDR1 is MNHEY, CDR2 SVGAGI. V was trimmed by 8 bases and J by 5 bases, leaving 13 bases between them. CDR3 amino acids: CASEQAIHEQYF. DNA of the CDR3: TGTGCCAGCGAACAGGCAATCCACGAGCAGTACTTC.

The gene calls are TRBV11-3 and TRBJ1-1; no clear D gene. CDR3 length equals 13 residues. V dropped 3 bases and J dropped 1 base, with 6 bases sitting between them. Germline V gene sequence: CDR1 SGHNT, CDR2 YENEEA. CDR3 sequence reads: CASSFRGNTEAFF. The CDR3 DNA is TGTGCCAGCAGCTTTCGAGGGAACACTGAAGCTTTCTTT.

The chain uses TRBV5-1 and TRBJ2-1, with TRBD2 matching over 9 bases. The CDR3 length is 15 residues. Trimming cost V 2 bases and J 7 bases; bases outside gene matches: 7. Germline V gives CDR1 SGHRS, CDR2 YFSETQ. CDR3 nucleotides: TGCGCCAGCAGCTTTAGCGGGGGAACTGGGAATGAGCAGTTCTTC. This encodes CASSFSGGTGNEQFF. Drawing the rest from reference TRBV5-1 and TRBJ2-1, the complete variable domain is KAGVTQTPRYLIKTRGQQVTLSCSPISGHRSVSWYQQTPGQGLQFLFEYFSETQRNKGNFPGRFSGRQFSNSRSEMNVSTLELGDSALYLCASSFSGGTGNEQFFGPGTRLTVL.

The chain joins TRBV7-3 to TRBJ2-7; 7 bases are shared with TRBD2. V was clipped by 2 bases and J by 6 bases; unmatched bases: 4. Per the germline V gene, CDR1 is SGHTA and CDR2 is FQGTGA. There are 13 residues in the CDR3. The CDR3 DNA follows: TGTGCCAGCAGCTTACGGGGAGGGTCCGAGCAGTACTTC. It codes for CASSLRGGSEQYF.

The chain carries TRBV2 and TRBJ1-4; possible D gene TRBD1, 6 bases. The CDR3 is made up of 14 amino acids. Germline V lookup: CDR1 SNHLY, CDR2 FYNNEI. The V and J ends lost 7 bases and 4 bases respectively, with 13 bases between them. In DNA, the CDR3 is TGTGCCAGCATCGAGGACAGTCTTAATGAAAAACTGTTTTTT. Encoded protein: CASIEDSLNEKLFF.